A selection of T cell receptor beta chains follows, all from one sample in a study of radiotherapy plus CTLA-4 blockade in lung cancer. Only in-frame clones appear in the TCRdb table, and some are missing; sequencing was by immunoSEQ multiplex PCR. The table has about 40,000 clones, more than 60% seen once; the top ten hold 9.8%. Here the sequenced sample was peripheral blood, taken from a patient treated with radiotherapy plus ipilimumab. These receptors were taken from a human donor with non-small cell lung cancer who had stable disease on radiotherapy plus ipilimumab. Both conserved end residues are part of each CDR3. The D gene is left open where the match is weak.

TRBJ2-5	TRBD1	TRBV7-9	CASSPDRDQETQYF
TRBJ1-6	.	TRBV7-6	CASSFQGSSPLHF
TRBJ2-7	TRBD2	TRBV6-5	CASSRLAGTYEQYF
TRBJ2-7	.	TRBV2	CASSEGLYEQYF
TRBJ1-2	TRBD1	TRBV5-4	CASSTAGGFYGYTF
TRBJ1-6	.	TRBV2	CASSTLPGSPLHF
TRBJ2-3	.	TRBV5-6	CASSQRPGFSTDTQYF
TRBJ2-7	.	TRBV4-1	CASSRPTEAYEQYF
TRBJ2-5	TRBD2	TRBV5-1	CASSLGGLLASGRRPPQETQYF
TRBJ1-3	TRBD1	TRBV11-3	CASSSTGPRNTIYF
TRBJ2-5	TRBD1	TRBV18	CASSPLGQGAFGETQYF
TRBJ2-7	.	TRBV5-1	CASSLDEGREQYF
TRBJ1-1	.	TRBV6-5	CASSYNRAGAEAFF
TRBJ2-5	TRBD1	TRBV5-4	CASSLGQLQEAQYF
TRBJ2-7	.	TRBV7-9	CASTNTDEQYF
TRBJ2-6	.	TRBV9	CASSVASAGANVLTF
TRBJ2-7	.	TRBV12-5	CASGLGPPNYEQYF
TRBJ1-4	.	TRBV10-3	CAISEATGVGEKLFF
TRBJ2-3	.	TRBV7-3	CASSFGLLKDTQYF
TRBJ1-2	.	TRBV30	CAWSRGSKWDYGYTF
TRBJ2-3	TRBD2	TRBV7-2	CASSLEGTRSDTQYF
TRBJ1-6	.	TRBV7-2	CASSMGTHSPLHF
TRBJ1-4	TRBD1	TRBV2	CASNGDRGEKLFF